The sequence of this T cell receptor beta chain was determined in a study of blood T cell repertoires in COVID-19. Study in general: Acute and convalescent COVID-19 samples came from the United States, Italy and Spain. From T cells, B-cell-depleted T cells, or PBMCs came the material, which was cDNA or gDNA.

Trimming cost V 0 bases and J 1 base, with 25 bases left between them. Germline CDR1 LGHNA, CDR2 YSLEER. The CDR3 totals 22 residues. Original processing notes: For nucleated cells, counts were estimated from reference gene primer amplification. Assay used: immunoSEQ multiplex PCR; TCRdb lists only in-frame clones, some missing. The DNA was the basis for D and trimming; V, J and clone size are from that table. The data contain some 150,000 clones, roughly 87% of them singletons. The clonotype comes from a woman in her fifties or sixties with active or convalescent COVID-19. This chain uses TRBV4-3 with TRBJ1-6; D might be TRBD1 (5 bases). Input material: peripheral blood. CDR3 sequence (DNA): TGCGCCAGCAGCCAAGATTCCCGCCCGGGGGGGACCCTGGGTTCCTATAATTCACCCCTCCACTTT. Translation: CASSQDSRPGGTLGSYNSPLHF.